Each of the 28 T cell receptor beta chains below was sequenced from the same sample in a study of beta chain features in type 1 diabetes. Every isolated RNA sample was fully reverse transcribed, so sequencing captured expressed TCRB transcripts. Data came from immunoSEQ multiplex PCR; TCRdb stores just in-frame clones and leaves some out. The table shows under 400,000 clones, with 14% occurring only once. Sequenced material: central memory CD4+ T cells from blood. These receptors were taken from a man younger than 40 in good health.

This chain connects TRBV7-3 to TRBJ1-2; a weak D match, TRBD1 (5 bases). Germline V gene lookup returns CDR1 SGHTA and CDR2 FQGTGA. The ends were cut back, 5 bases at V and 1 base at J, with 14 bases in the middle. The CDR3 has 15 residues. CDR3 coding DNA: TGTGCCAGCAGCCCTCAGCCCGACAGTAACTATGGCTACACCTTC. Encoded protein: CASSPQPDSNYGYTF.

The chain recombines TRBV7-7 with TRBJ2-3; D not resolved. Germline V gene sequence: CDR1 SSHAT, CDR2 FNYEAQ (reference sequence). The CDR3 runs 13 residues. V lost 5 bases, J lost 1 base, and 7 bases lay in between. DNA of the CDR3: TGTGCCAGCAGCCCTCGAGGCACAGATACGCAGTATTTT. Translated: CASSPRGTDTQYF.

There are a few counts of this clone. The genes are TRBV18 and TRBJ1-2; D may be TRBD1 (5 bases). CDR1 is KGHSH, CDR2 LQKENI, per germline. V was shortened by 3 bases and J by 4 bases, with 12 bases between the two germline ends. The CDR3 is 14 residues long. CDR3 nucleotides: TGTGCCAGCTCACCGCGGTGGGGGGTCTATGGCTACACCTTC. As protein: CASSPRWGVYGYTF.

This clone showed up many times. This chain uses TRBV21-1 with TRBJ2-7; TRBD2 was called by the table and not checked on the DNA. TRBV21-1 is marked as a pseudogene. The CDR3 sequence is 18 residues long. DNA for the CDR3: TGTGCCAGCAGCGGGCGGGGAATAGCGGGAGTTTCGCACTACGAGCAGTACGTC. This sequence encodes CASSGRGIAGVSHYEQYV.

The V and J genes are TRBV4-1 and TRBJ1-5; D remains ambiguous. Germline assignment: CDR1 MGHRA and CDR2 YSYEKL. The CDR3 contains 16 residues. V lost 4 bases to trimming and J lost 1 base, with 14 bases between them. CDR3 sequence: CASSLDLHTSNQPQHF. The CDR3, as DNA: TGCGCCAGCAGCCTAGACCTCCACACCAGCAATCAGCCCCAGCATTTT.

The J gene is TRBJ2-7, the V gene TRBV27; no definite D call. CDR1 is MNHEY and CDR2 is SMNVEV in the germline V gene (reference sequence). This CDR3 region has 15 residues. V was trimmed by 5 bases and J by 1 base, leaving 15 bases between them. Written as DNA, the CDR3 is TGTGCCAGCAGTCCTGCCTGGGCGGATTCCTACGAGCAGTACTTC. The encoded protein is CASSPAWADSYEQYF.

The V gene is TRBV29-1, the J gene TRBJ2-5, with D unresolved. V lost 6 bases, J lost 1 base, and 9 bases lay in between. Germline loops: CDR1 SQVTM, CDR2 ANQGSEA. The CDR3 extends over 12 amino acids. The CDR3 sequence is CSVCTLQETQYF. The CDR3 DNA reads as TGCAGCGTATGTACTCTCCAAGAGACCCAGTACTTC.

The V and J genes are TRBV5-1 and TRBJ1-5; no firm D call. CDR3 length equals 16 residues. V lost 4 bases and J 3 bases, leaving 17 bases between the germline ends. Germline values: CDR1 SGHRS, CDR2 YFSETQ. The CDR3 loop is CASSQGGSDLNQPQHF. Written as DNA, the CDR3 is TGCGCCAGCAGCCAAGGAGGCTCCGACCTCAATCAGCCCCAGCATTTT. The whole variable domain, filled in from reference TRBV5-1 and TRBJ1-5, reads KAGVTQTPRYLIKTRGQQVTLSCSPISGHRSVSWYQQTPGQGLQFLFEYFSETQRNKGNFPGRFSGRQFSNSRSEMNVSTLELGDSALYLCASSQGGSDLNQPQHFGDGTRLSIL.

The chain combines TRBV6-4 with TRBJ2-4; perhaps TRBD1 as D (5 bases). Germline CDR1 is MRHNA and CDR2 is SNTAGT. The CDR3 is made up of 17 amino acids. V was trimmed by 8 bases and J by 0 bases, leaving 20 bases between them. The chain's CDR3 is CASDLGHAVLAKNIQYF. The CDR3 DNA reads TGTGCCAGCGACTTAGGACACGCCGTGCTAGCCAAAAACATTCAGTACTTC.

The CDR3 sequence is CASGIGGITGELFF. The CDR3, as DNA: TGTGCCAGCGGCATAGGGGGCATCACCGGGGAGCTGTTTTTT. V gene TRBV6-1 combines with J gene TRBJ2-2, with 7 bases that match TRBD1. This CDR3 is 14 amino acids long. Germline V gives CDR1 MNHNS, CDR2 SASEGT. Trimming cost V 8 bases and J 4 bases; bases outside gene matches: 7.

This clone has just a few counts. J is TRBJ2-1 and V is TRBV6-1; 7 bases align to TRBD2. CDR3 length equals 15 residues. V was pared by 2 bases and J by 0 bases, with 1 base of the junction left unmatched. CDR1 and CDR2 (germline): MNHNS, SASEGT. The CDR3 DNA reads as TGTGCCAGCAGTGAACGCGGGGGCTCCTACAATGAGCAGTTCTTC. Translation gives CASSERGGSYNEQFF.

This clone was counted a few times. The chain carries TRBV10-3 and TRBJ1-6, with D hard to call. The V end lost 6 bases, the J end lost 5 bases, and 11 bases lay between the germline ends. The CDR3 spans 14 residues. The germline CDR1 and CDR2 sequences are ENHRY and SYGVKD. The CDR3 protein is CAISMDGDNSPLHF. DNA for the CDR3: TGTGCCATCAGCATGGACGGGGATAATTCACCCCTCCACTTT.

This chain connects TRBV10-3 to TRBJ2-7; 7 nucleotides line up with TRBD1. This CDR3 region has 14 residues. The J segment lost 3 bases and the V segment lost 6 bases, leaving 8 bases of the junction unmatched. CDR1 is ENHRY and CDR2 is SYGVKD in the germline V gene. CDR3 sequence: CAISPGTASYEQYV. DNA of the CDR3: TGTGCCATCAGCCCCGGGACAGCGAGCTACGAGCAGTACGTC.

The chain carries TRBV5-5 and TRBJ2-3; D is uncertain. The germline V and J ends were trimmed by 4 bases and 6 bases, with 9 bases remaining between them. Germline V gives CDR1 SGHKS, CDR2 YYEKEE (reference sequence). This CDR3 is built from 12 residues. The CDR3 region is CASSTRFDTQYF. CDR3 sequence (DNA): TGTGCCAGCAGCACGAGGTTTGATACGCAGTATTTT.

The chain combines TRBV7-2 with TRBJ2-1; a weak D match, TRBD1 (6 bases). CDR1 and CDR2 (germline): SGHTA, FQGNSA. This CDR3 is built from 14 residues. V lost 6 bases, J lost 9 bases, and 18 bases lay in between. CDR3 DNA: TGTGCCAGCAGTTTCGGACAGAAAACTGGTGAGCAGTTCTTC. This encodes CASSFGQKTGEQFF.

V usage is TRBV2 and J usage is TRBJ2-5; D not certain. V lost 4 bases and J lost 7, with 13 bases in between. The germline V gene encodes CDR1 SNHLY and CDR2 FYNNEI. The length of the CDR3 is 13 residues. The CDR3 reads CASSARAPGTQYF. For the CDR3, the DNA is TGTGCCAGCAGTGCAAGGGCTCCCGGGACCCAGTACTTC. Together with reference TRBV2 and TRBJ2-5, the CDR3 gives the full variable domain: EPEVTQTPSHQVTQMGQEVILRCVPISNHLYFYWYRQILGQKVEFLVSFYNNEISEKSEIFDDQFSVERPDGSNFTLKIRSTKLEDSAMYFCASSARAPGTQYFGPGTRLLVL.

The CDR3 DNA is TGTGCCAGCAAACGGGGGGATTCAGATACGCAGTATTTT. Its translation is CASKRGDSDTQYF. The chain recombines TRBV7-2 with TRBJ2-3; 7 nucleotides match TRBD2. Germline CDR1 reads SGHTA; CDR2 reads FQGNSA. The CDR3 totals 13 residues. Losses at the gene ends were 7 bases for V and 4 bases for J; bases not matched to a gene: 5.

As for this clone: Given a far larger clone just one base away, this is likely a sequencing read error. The chain recombines TRBV2 with TRBJ1-1; D not certain. From germline, CDR1 is SNHLY and CDR2 FYNNEI. The CDR3 is 11 residues long. V was clipped by 7 bases and J by 0 bases, with 3 bases between them. CDR3 DNA sequence: TGTGCCAGCATTGTGAACACTGAAGCTTTCTTT. Its translation is CASIVNTEAFF.

This clone appeared a few times. This chain joins TRBV7-2 and TRBJ1-1; D is unresolved. Per germline, CDR1 SGHTA and CDR2 FQGNSA. V was trimmed by 2 bases and J by 3 bases, leaving 7 bases between them. The CDR3 covers 13 residues. CDR3 region: CASSLKLDTEAFF. The CDR3 DNA reads TGTGCCAGCAGCTTAAAGTTAGACACTGAAGCTTTCTTT.

There are a few counts of this clone. V is TRBV6-5 and J is TRBJ2-5, with TRBD1 matching 11 bases. The J call is doubtful: the DNA matches TRBJ2-7 better. CDR1 and CDR2 from the germline V gene are MNHEY and SVGAGI. CDR3 length: 14 residues. The CDR3 region has the DNA TGTGCCAGCACCCCTGGGACAGGGGGCTACGAGCAGTACTTC. Amino acid sequence: CASTPGTGGYEQYF.

This clone was counted between two and nine times. V usage is TRBV7-2 and J usage is TRBJ2-7, with D perhaps given as TRBD1 or TRBD2 (5 bases each). CDR3 length: 16 amino acids. V dropped 5 bases and J dropped 3 bases, with 20 bases sitting between them. Germline values: CDR1 SGHTA, CDR2 FQGNSA. The CDR3 region has the DNA TGTGCCAGCAGCCCCCCGAATCGGGGCATCATCTACGAGCAGTACTTC. Translation: CASSPPNRGIIYEQYF. Using reference TRBV7-2 and TRBJ2-7 for the parts outside the CDR3, the full variable domain is GAGVSQSPSNKVTEKGKDVELRCDPISGHTALYWYRQSLGQGLEFLIYFQGNSAPDKSGLPSDRFSAERTGGSVSTLTIQRTQQEDSAVYLCASSPPNRGIIYEQYFGPGTRLTVT.

In this sample, this clone turned up a few times. The chain employs TRBV6-4 and TRBJ2-7; 8 bases fit TRBD2. The CDR3 is made up of 13 amino acids. V lost 11 bases, J lost 4 bases, and 10 bases stayed unmatched. Germline CDR1 reads MRHNA; CDR2 reads SNTAGT. The CDR3 sequence: CAGSGGVPYEQYV. CDR3 DNA sequence: TGTGCCGGATCCGGGGGGGTACCTTACGAGCAGTACGTC.

This clone was observed a few times. The rearrangement links TRBV7-2 to TRBJ2-1; no firm D call. CDR1 and CDR2 (germline): SGHTA, FQGNSA. The CDR3 covers 14 residues. Trimming pared 4 bases from V and 6 bases from J, leaving 13 bases between. CDR3 amino acids: CASSSDAARNEQFF. The CDR3 coding sequence is TGTGCCAGCAGCTCCGACGCCGCGCGCAATGAGCAGTTCTTC.

At least ten counts were recorded for this clone. The V and J genes are TRBV19 and TRBJ2-3, with 7 bases lining up with TRBD1. With 7 bases clipped from V and 6 bases from J, the junction kept 7 bases outside the gene matches. Germline V gene lookup returns CDR1 LNHDA and CDR2 SQIVND (reference sequence). CDR3 size: 13 residues. The CDR3 sequence is CASNERGRDTQYF. In DNA form, the CDR3 reads TGTGCCAGTAACGAAAGGGGGCGGGATACGCAGTATTTT.

Concerning this clone: The junction shows a germline mismatch at one end, possibly a read error. The rearrangement uses TRBV2 and TRBJ2-6; 8 bases agree with TRBD1. CDR3 size: 17 residues. In germline, CDR1 is SNHLY, CDR2 FYNNEI. The CDR3 DNA reads as TGTGCCAGCAGTAAAGCAGGGGGCGACGCTGGGGCCAACGTCCTGACTTTC. Translating gives CASSKAGGDAGANVLTF.

This clone showed up just a few times. The chain is built from TRBV19 and TRBJ2-7; 8 bases line up with TRBD2. With 4 bases clipped from V and 5 bases from J, the junction kept 7 bases outside the gene matches. The CDR3 totals 14 residues. From germline, CDR1 is LNHDA and CDR2 SQIVND (reference sequence). Here the CDR3 reads CASSTGLGTHEQYV. The CDR3 coding sequence is TGTGCCAGTAGTACGGGACTAGGTACCCACGAGCAGTACGTC.

V gene TRBV5-1 combines with J gene TRBJ2-1, with 9 bases identical to TRBD2. J was trimmed by 1 base and V by 4 bases; bases with no gene match: 9. The germline V gene encodes CDR1 SGHRS and CDR2 YFSETQ. CDR3 length: 17 amino acids. CDR3 in amino acids: CASSLRTSEISYNEQFF. The CDR3 nucleotides read TGCGCCAGCAGCCTTAGGACTAGCGAGATTTCCTACAATGAGCAGTTCTTC.

This clone was counted a few times. CDR3 coding DNA: TGTGCCAGCAGCCGGGAAGGCGGATTCACCGGGGAGCTGTTTTTT. It specifies CASSREGGFTGELFF. V is TRBV9 and J is TRBJ2-2; TRBD2 is a possible D gene (5 bases). Germline V gene sequence: CDR1 SGDLS, CDR2 YYNGEE. CDR3 length: 15 amino acids. The ends were cut back, 4 bases at V and 4 bases at J, with 14 bases in the middle.